The 28 T cell receptor beta chains given below trace back to one sample, sequenced in a study of blood T cells in healthy people across ages. Sample-barcoded 5' priming and a J-beta primer mix drove a second PCR of 7 to 11 cycles. TCRdb ran MiXCR on the 5' RACE reads and lists one entry per CDR3 protein. The table has fewer than 800,000 distinct CDR3 sequences, approximately 29% seen once. The sequenced material came from blood. These receptors were obtained from an elderly woman in good health.

This clonotype was counted only a few times. V is TRBV18 and J is TRBJ2-3; D is unresolved. This CDR3 spans 14 amino acids. Germline V lookup: CDR1 KGHSH, CDR2 LQKENI. Trimming cost V 0 bases and J 6 bases, with 10 bases left between them. In nucleotides, the CDR3 is TGTGCCAGCTCACCACCACGGAATGCGGATACGCAGTATTTT. Translation: CASSPPRNADTQYF.

In its sample, this clonotype was seen many times. The gene calls are TRBV28 and TRBJ2-1; 14 positions match TRBD2. With 3 bases clipped from V and 9 bases from J, the junction kept 10 bases outside the gene matches. CDR1 is MDHEN, CDR2 SYDVKM, per germline. This CDR3 comprises 17 residues. The CDR3 bases are TGTGCCAGCAGTTTCGGGACTAGCGGGGGCCAGTTCGGTGAGCAGTTCTTC. It is translated as CASSFGTSGGQFGEQFF.

The chain has TRBV5-6 and TRBJ2-2; a possible D gene is TRBD2 (5 bases). The CDR3 loop spans 13 amino acids. The germline V gene encodes CDR1 SGHDT and CDR2 YYEEEE. V lost 4 bases, J lost 7 bases, and 11 bases lay in between. The CDR3 DNA reads TGTGCCAGCAGCCTGCAAGGGAGCGGGGAGCTGTTTTTT. Its protein is CASSLQGSGELFF.

For this clonotype: A much bigger clone sits one base away, suggesting this may be a read error. This rearrangement joins TRBV12-3 or TRBV12-4 to TRBJ2-5, with D possibly TRBD2 on 6 matching bases. This CDR3 is 15 amino acids long. Trimming shortened V by 10 bases and J by 0 bases, and 18 bases separated the two germline ends. CDR3 residues: CANRPSGGHQETQYF. CDR3 coding DNA: TGTGCCAACAGGCCCTCCGGAGGGCACCAAGAGACCCAGTACTTC.

This clonotype turned up a few times. V and J are TRBV5-1 and TRBJ1-2; 7 nucleotides line up with TRBD1. CDR3 length: 15 residues. The germline CDR1 and CDR2 sequences are SGHRS and YFSETQ. Trimming removed 5 bases from V and 2 bases from J; junction bases left unmatched: 9. Written as DNA, the CDR3 is TGCGCCAGCAGATTCCTCCAGGGGGGAAACTATGGCTACACCTTC. Translating it yields CASRFLQGGNYGYTF.

This clonotype was seen more than once but under ten times. Being one base from a much bigger clone, this may be a read error. This rearrangement joins TRBV5-5 to TRBJ2-1; D perhaps matches TRBD1 (5 bases). In germline, CDR1 is SGHKS, CDR2 YYEKEE (reference sequence). Between the trimmed V and J ends, which lost 3 bases and 6 bases, there was a span of 19 bases. The CDR3 totals 16 residues. CDR3 residues: CASSSLQNRRRNEQFF. The DNA for the CDR3 is TGTGCCAGCAGCTCCCTTCAGAACAGGAGACGCAATGAGCAGTTCTTC.

This clonotype was seen at least ten times. V gene TRBV6-2 or TRBV6-3 combines with J gene TRBJ2-4, with D tentatively TRBD2 (7 bases). Germline CDR1 is MNHEY and CDR2 is SVGEGT. Trimming took 7 bases from V and 3 from J, leaving 16 bases between them. There are 15 residues in the CDR3. CDR3 region: CASNLGGLGKNIQYF. The CDR3 DNA is TGTGCCAGCAACCTCGGGGGGCTCGGCAAAAACATTCAGTACTTC.

In its sample, this clonotype was seen a few times. One end of the junction does not line up with germline, which may come from a read error. The J gene is TRBJ2-4, the V gene TRBV5-6; TRBD1 aligns across 10 bases. The end of the DNA fits TRBJ2-7 better, so the J call may be wrong. Per germline, CDR1 SGHDT and CDR2 YYEEEE. CDR3 length: 16 residues. The CDR3 bases are TGTGCCAGCAGATTGGAAGGGGACAGGGGTTCCTACGAGCAGTACTTC. Translation gives CASRLEGDRGSYEQYF.

The chain recombines TRBV9 with TRBJ1-2; possible D gene TRBD1, 5 bases. V gave up 7 bases and J gave up 2 bases, with 21 bases separating them. CDR3 size: 16 residues. Germline CDR1 reads SGDLS; CDR2 reads YYNGEE. CDR3 sequence (DNA): TGTGCCAGCGGGGGTGAAATCTTTGGGGGAAACTATGGCTACACCTTC. It codes for CASGGEIFGGNYGYTF.

The genes are TRBV2 and TRBJ1-5, with D unresolved. Germline assignment: CDR1 SNHLY and CDR2 FYNNEI. Trimming removed 0 bases from V and 6 bases from J, with 9 bases in between. The CDR3 is 14 amino acids. The CDR3 is CASSEATAAQPQHF. The CDR3, as DNA: TGTGCCAGCAGTGAAGCTACAGCGGCTCAGCCCCAGCATTTT.

The chain links TRBV27 to TRBJ2-5; D is undetermined. The J call is uncertain, as TRBJ2-7 better fits the DNA end. The CDR3 has 13 amino acids. The germline gives CDR1 MNHEY, CDR2 SMNVEV (reference sequence). The CDR3 sequence is CASSLSGYYEQYF. Here the CDR3 DNA reads TGTGCCAGCAGTTTATCGGGCTACTACGAGCAGTACTTC.

This chain links TRBV20-1 with TRBJ1-1, with 8 nucleotides matching TRBD1. Germline-derived CDR1 and CDR2 are DFQATT and SNEGSKA (reference sequence). The CDR3 length is 12 residues. V shed 3 bases and J 6 bases; nucleotides not matched to a gene: 3. The CDR3, as DNA: TGCAGTGCTAGCAGGGGGCCTGCTGAAGCTTTCTTT. It is translated as CSASRGPAEAFF.

As concerns this clonotype: The missing conserved phenylalanine or tryptophan at the end of this CDR3 makes a read error likely. The J gene is TRBJ1-1, the V gene TRBV12-3 or TRBV12-4; D is unresolved. V was trimmed by 5 bases and J by 4 bases, leaving 14 bases between them. The CDR3 sequence is 14 residues long. CDR3 protein: CASSTASGGTEAFL. CDR3 DNA: TGTGCCAGCAGTACAGCCTCGGGAGGCACTGAAGCTTTCTTG.

This clonotype was seen at least ten times. The chain uses TRBV10-3 and TRBJ2-1; 7 bases agree with TRBD2. The CDR3 loop spans 13 amino acids. In germline, CDR1 is ENHRY, CDR2 SYGVKD. Losses at the gene ends were 2 bases for V and 9 bases for J; bases not matched to a gene: 4. CDR3 protein: CAISEGEGIEQFF. The CDR3, as DNA: TGTGCCATCAGTGAGGGGGAGGGCATTGAGCAGTTCTTC.

Only a few counts were recorded for this clonotype. This chain uses TRBV12-3 or TRBV12-4 with TRBJ1-1, with D hard to call. The CDR3 spans 14 residues. With 5 bases removed from V and 0 bases from J, the gap between germline ends came to 10 bases. The CDR3 nucleotides read TGTGCCAGCAGTCTGGATCAGGTGAACACTGAAGCTTTCTTT. This gives the protein CASSLDQVNTEAFF.

This clonotype was seen many times. The rearrangement joins TRBV12-3 or TRBV12-4 to TRBJ2-5; D is possibly TRBD1 (6 bases). The CDR3 contains 13 residues. Trimming took off 3 bases at V and 5 bases at J, with 10 bases between the two ends. The CDR3 spells CASSFMQGETQYF. The CDR3 DNA reads as TGTGCCAGCAGTTTCATGCAGGGGGAGACCCAGTACTTC.

The genes are TRBV30 and TRBJ1-1, with a weak D call TRBD1 (6 bases). CDR1 GTSNPN and CDR2 SVGIG come from the germline V gene (reference sequence). The length of the CDR3 is 12 residues. V was trimmed by 3 bases and J by 4 bases, leaving 9 bases between them. The CDR3 coding sequence is TGTGCCTGGAGCCTGGGGGCCACTGAAGCTTTCTTT. This gives the protein CAWSLGATEAFF.

This clonotype turned up a few times. The rearrangement joins TRBV4-2 to TRBJ2-1, with 10 bases lining up with TRBD2. Germline V gene lookup returns CDR1 LGHNA and CDR2 YNFKEQ. This CDR3 is built from 19 residues. The junction had 15 bases not matched to a gene; V was cut back by 0 bases and J by 7 bases. The CDR3 here is CASSQDWVQSGGAENEQFF. CDR3 DNA sequence: TGTGCCAGCAGCCAAGATTGGGTCCAAAGCGGGGGGGCGGAGAATGAGCAGTTCTTC.

To note about this clonotype: A read error may explain this, as a much larger clone is one base away. V and J are TRBV7-2 and TRBJ1-2; D gene ambiguous. The CDR3 loop spans 13 amino acids. Germline assignment: CDR1 SGHTA and CDR2 FQGNSA. CDR3 region: CAGSLDFSTGYTF. The CDR3 bases are TGTGCCGGCAGCCTAGACTTTTCGACTGGCTACACCTTC.

This clonotype was detected ten times or more. Given a much more abundant clone one base away, this may be a read error. This chain connects TRBV20-1 to TRBJ2-5, with D perhaps TRBD1 (5 bases). The V end was cut by 1 base, the J end by 5 bases, with 8 bases between. Germline V gene sequence: CDR1 DFQATT, CDR2 SNEGSKA (reference sequence). The CDR3 totals 12 residues. In DNA, the CDR3 is TGCAGTGCTAGAGCAGGGTGCGAGACCCAGTACTTC. Its protein product is CSARAGCETQYF.

The chain links TRBV7-2 to TRBJ2-5; 10 bases fit TRBD2. Trimming took 1 base from V and 7 from J; bases not matched to a gene: 9. In germline, CDR1 is SGHTA, CDR2 FQGNSA. The CDR3 covers 16 residues. The chain's CDR3 is CASSLELAGGHGTQYF. CDR3 nucleotide sequence: TGTGCCAGCAGCTTAGAATTAGCGGGGGGCCACGGGACCCAGTACTTC.

In this sample, this clonotype turned up a few times. One base away lies a much larger clone, so this may be a sequencing read error. The V call is TRBV27, the J call TRBJ2-1; 8 nucleotides line up with TRBD2. The CDR3 length is 13 residues. Germline V gene data show CDR1 as MNHEY and CDR2 as SMNVEV (reference sequence). The V and J ends lost 6 bases and 9 bases, in that order; junction bases with no gene match: 7. The CDR3 sequence: CASSRNGRGEQFF. DNA for the CDR3: TGTGCCAGCAGCCGGAACGGGAGGGGTGAGCAGTTCTTC.

As concerns this clonotype: This clone may be a read error of a much larger clone one base away. V is TRBV7-2 and J is TRBJ2-5; TRBD2 matches at 8 bases. V was clipped by 2 bases and J by 11 bases; unmatched bases: 13. Germline CDR1 reads SGHTA; CDR2 reads FQGNSA. The CDR3 totals 15 residues. The CDR3 loop is CASSLYTSGSNEQYF. The DNA for the CDR3 is TGTGCCAGCAGCTTATACACTAGCGGCTCCAATGAGCAGTACTTC.

The chain employs TRBV20-1 and TRBJ2-3; 11 bases are shared with TRBD2. J gave up 2 bases and V 0 bases, and 4 bases lay outside the gene matches. The CDR3 has 16 amino acids. Germline loops: CDR1 DFQATT, CDR2 SNEGSKA (reference sequence). The chain's CDR3 is CSARDGSGGDTDTQYF. The CDR3 DNA sequence: TGCAGTGCTAGAGATGGTAGCGGGGGGGACACAGATACGCAGTATTTT.

This clonotype appeared many times. The gene calls are TRBV6-4 and TRBJ1-2, with a tentative D call TRBD1 (6 bases). The CDR3 loop spans 13 amino acids. In germline, CDR1 is MRHNA, CDR2 SNTAGT. With 0 bases removed from V and 8 bases from J, the gap between germline ends came to 10 bases. For the CDR3, the DNA is TGTGCCAGCAGTGACTCGGGGGGGCGAGGCTACACCTTC. Its protein product is CASSDSGGRGYTF.

This clonotype was detected many times. This rearrangement joins TRBV7-2 to TRBJ2-7, with 13 bases that match TRBD2. After removal of 5 bases from V and 6 bases from J, the junction contained 10 bases not matched to a gene. The germline CDR1 and CDR2 sequences are SGHTA and FQGNSA. This CDR3 region has 16 residues. This CDR3 reads CASSRGLAGAFGEQYF. The CDR3 DNA reads as TGTGCCAGCAGCCGAGGACTAGCGGGGGCGTTCGGCGAGCAGTACTTC.

Here the CDR3 DNA reads TGTGCCAGCAGCGTAGAGGGTACTTCCTACGAGCAGTACTTC. Translation: CASSVEGTSYEQYF. V and J are TRBV9 and TRBJ2-7, with D unclear. This CDR3 is 14 amino acids long. Germline lookup yields CDR1 SGDLS and CDR2 YYNGEE. Trimming stripped 0 bases from V and 1 base from J, with 8 bases between.

On this clonotype itself: A much larger clone lies a single base off, so this may be a read error. This chain joins TRBV30 and TRBJ1-2; D remains unclear. The CDR3 covers 14 residues. From germline, CDR1 is GTSNPN and CDR2 SVGIG (reference sequence). CDR3 protein: CAWTPGVTNYGHTF. CDR3 coding DNA: TGTGCCTGGACTCCCGGGGTTACTAACTATGGCCACACCTTC.